Each of the 30 T cell receptor beta chains below was sequenced from the same sample in a study of long-term antiretroviral therapy in people with HIV (dated 2022 in TCRdb). The immunoSEQ hsTCRB v3.0 assay was used at survey level resolution to sequence the TRB variable region. Entries here come from immuneACCESS through TCRdb and include only in-frame sequences with V and J called. Some clones fail to appear in such tables; in the studies checked, an unresolved V gene covers under half of the shortfall, and the cause of the remainder is unknown. The sample table lists around 33,000 clones, approximately 85% of them with a count of one. The ten top clones hold about an eighth of the sample. The sequencing used unsorted PBMCs, collected 0.3 years after starting antiretroviral therapy. Source of these receptors: a man between 18 and 29 years old with HIV.

CDR3 in amino acids: CASSIGDSYNEQFF. The CDR3 bases are TGTGCCAGTAGTATAGGGGACTCTTACAATGAGCAGTTCTTC. The rearrangement joins TRBV19 to TRBJ2-1; TRBD2 is a possible D gene (6 bases). V was pared by 1 base and J by 4 bases, with 8 bases between. Germline lookup yields CDR1 LNHDA and CDR2 SQIVND (reference sequence). CDR3 size: 14 residues.

The rearrangement uses TRBV5-1 and TRBJ1-2; possibly TRBD1 for D (5 bases). V was pared by 3 bases and J by 7 bases, with 10 bases between. The length of the CDR3 is 12 residues. Germline-derived CDR1 and CDR2 are SGHRS and YFSETQ. The CDR3 sequence: CASSSGGGGYTF. The CDR3 region has the DNA TGCGCCAGCAGCTCGGGCGGGGGTGGCTACACCTTC.

The chain employs TRBV30 and TRBJ2-5, with D perhaps assigned TRBD1 or TRBD2 (6 bases each). From germline, CDR1 is GTSNPN and CDR2 SVGIG (reference sequence). V dropped 1 base and J dropped 4 bases, with 22 bases sitting between them. The CDR3 length is 17 residues. CDR3 DNA sequence: TGTGCCTGGAGTGCCGATTGGGGGACTTCCAGGGGAGAGACCCAGTACTTC. It translates to CAWSADWGTSRGETQYF. Full variable domain (rest looked up from reference TRBV30 and TRBJ2-5): SQTIHQWPATLVQPVGSPLSLECTVEGTSNPNLYWYRQAAGRGLQLLFYSVGIGQISSEVPQNLSASRPQDRQFILSSKKLLLSDSGFYLCAWSADWGTSRGETQYFGPGTRLLVL.

The chain has TRBV27 and TRBJ2-5; TRBD1 agrees at 10 bases. Germline CDR1 reads MNHEY; CDR2 reads SMNVEV (reference sequence). The CDR3 spans 16 residues. Trimming cost V 6 bases and J 0 bases; bases outside gene matches: 7. The DNA for the CDR3 is TGTGCCAGCAGCCCCGGGACAGGGGCATACCAAGAGACCCAGTACTTC. Encoded protein: CASSPGTGAYQETQYF.

V gene TRBV7-9 combines with J gene TRBJ2-1; D possibly corresponds to TRBD1 (5 bases). The CDR3 totals 13 residues. Germline CDR1 reads SEHNR; CDR2 reads FQNEAQ (reference sequence). The ends were cut back, 3 bases at V and 15 bases at J, with 18 bases in the middle. Here the CDR3 DNA reads TGTGCCAGCAGCTTGGCTATGGACACCCCGAGGTTCTTC. As protein: CASSLAMDTPRFF. Full variable domain (remainder filled in from reference TRBV7-9 and TRBJ2-1): DTGVSQNPRHKITKRGQNVTFRCDPISEHNRLYWYRQTLGQGPEFLTYFQNEAQLEKSRLLSDRFSAERPKGSFSTLEIQRTEQGDSAMYLCASSLAMDTPRFFGPGTRLTVL.

CDR3 region: CASSQPLDRGYSPLHF. For the CDR3, the DNA is TGCGCCAGCAGCCAACCCCTTGACAGAGGGTATTCACCCCTCCACTTT. V gene TRBV4-1 combines with J gene TRBJ1-6; weak D call: TRBD1 (5 bases). Germline V lookup: CDR1 MGHRA, CDR2 YSYEKL. V lost 2 bases, J lost 8 bases, and 16 bases lay in between. CDR3 length: 16 residues.

The count of this clone is one. The chain combines TRBV4-1 with TRBJ2-5; 11 positions agree with TRBD2. The CDR3 has 20 amino acids. With V trimmed by 3 bases and J by 4 bases, 19 bases remained unmatched. Germline CDR1 is MGHRA and CDR2 is YSYEKL. Here the CDR3 reads CASSHPGVAGGRGGGETQYF. CDR3 nucleotides: TGCGCCAGCAGCCACCCGGGAGTAGCGGGGGGGAGGGGAGGCGGAGAGACCCAGTACTTC.

The chain links TRBV9 to TRBJ2-7, with 7 bases fitting TRBD1. V lost 4 bases and J lost 2; bases outside the gene matches: 9. Looked up from germline, CDR1 is SGDLS and CDR2 is YYNGEE. The CDR3 spans 15 residues. This chain's CDR3 is CASSPSHTGAYEQYF. CDR3 DNA sequence: TGTGCCAGCAGCCCATCCCATACAGGGGCCTACGAGCAGTACTTC.

The V and J genes are TRBV5-1 and TRBJ2-6; D might be TRBD1 or TRBD2, each matching 6 bases. V was trimmed by 2 bases and J by 4 bases, leaving 10 bases between them. The V gene's germline CDR1 is SGHRS and CDR2 YFSETQ. The CDR3 runs 15 residues. In DNA, the CDR3 is TGCGCCAGCAGCTTAGGGGGGTTGGGGGCCAACGTCCTGACTTTC. Translated: CASSLGGLGANVLTF. Using reference TRBV5-1 and TRBJ2-6 for the parts outside the CDR3, the full variable domain is KAGVTQTPRYLIKTRGQQVTLSCSPISGHRSVSWYQQTPGQGLQFLFEYFSETQRNKGNFPGRFSGRQFSNSRSEMNVSTLELGDSALYLCASSLGGLGANVLTFGAGSRLTVL.

This rearrangement joins TRBV21-1 to TRBJ1-2; the table's D call TRBD1 went unverified against the DNA. TRBV21-1 is assigned pseudogene status. This CDR3 comprises 14 residues. The CDR3 DNA is TGTGCCAGCAGAGCCGGGACAGAAGACCATGGCTACACCTTC. It is translated as CASRAGTEDHGYTF.

The J gene is TRBJ1-5, the V gene TRBV28, with D possibly matching TRBD1 (6 bases). The CDR3 contains 14 residues. With 7 bases removed from V and 1 base from J, the gap between germline ends came to 11 bases. Looked up from germline, CDR1 is MDHEN and CDR2 is SYDVKM. The CDR3 DNA follows: TGTGCCAGCACAGGGGTTAACAGCAATCAGCCCCAGCATTTT. It translates to CASTGVNSNQPQHF.

The gene calls are TRBV2 and TRBJ1-2; no definite D call. The CDR3 is 13 amino acids. The V gene lost 6 bases and the J gene lost 5 bases, with 13 bases spanning the gap. The germline gives CDR1 SNHLY, CDR2 FYNNEI. The CDR3 is CASRDAGGYGYTF. As DNA, the CDR3 is TGTGCCAGCAGGGACGCCGGAGGGTATGGCTACACCTTC.

The chain uses TRBV30 and TRBJ2-7; a possible D gene is TRBD1 (6 bases). The CDR3 has 14 residues. V was shortened by 1 base and J by 0 bases, with 10 bases between the two germline ends. Germline-derived CDR1 and CDR2 are GTSNPN and SVGIG (reference sequence). In DNA form, the CDR3 reads TGTGCCTGGAGTGGGGGGCTTAGCTCCTACGAGCAGTACTTC. This encodes CAWSGGLSSYEQYF. Full variable domain (remainder filled in from reference TRBV30 and TRBJ2-7): SQTIHQWPATLVQPVGSPLSLECTVEGTSNPNLYWYRQAAGRGLQLLFYSVGIGQISSEVPQNLSASRPQDRQFILSSKKLLLSDSGFYLCAWSGGLSSYEQYFGPGTRLTVT.

The chain employs TRBV9 and TRBJ1-4; D remains unclear. Germline values: CDR1 SGDLS, CDR2 YYNGEE. Trimming left V 4 bases short and J 0 bases short, with 16 bases between. The CDR3 covers 17 residues. CDR3 DNA: TGTGCCAGCAGCCCACAAGTAATGGGTGCAACTAATGAAAAACTGTTTTTT. It translates to CASSPQVMGATNEKLFF.

A single count supports this clone. This rearrangement joins TRBV5-1 to TRBJ1-4; weak D call: TRBD1 (5 bases). The CDR3 has 14 amino acids. V shed 4 bases and J shed 10 bases, with 17 bases lying between them. CDR1 is SGHRS, CDR2 YFSETQ, per germline. The CDR3 sequence: CASSPAAGKGKLFF. The CDR3 coding sequence is TGCGCCAGCAGCCCGGCGGCAGGGAAAGGAAAACTGTTTTTT.

Concerning this clone: A junction boundary mismatches the germline segment, possibly from a read error. The genes are TRBV2 and TRBJ2-7; 7 bases are a match to TRBD1. Germline CDR1 reads SNHLY; CDR2 reads FYNNEI. This CDR3 is built from 13 residues. The CDR3 here is CASSEGQGVEQYF. The CDR3 bases are TGTGCCAGCAGCGAAGGTCAGGGGGTCGAGCAGTACTTC.

Only a few counts were recorded for this clone. J is TRBJ1-4 and V is TRBV7-9; D remains ambiguous. Germline loops: CDR1 SEHNR, CDR2 FQNEAQ (reference sequence). CDR3 length: 13 residues. V shed 2 bases and J shed 4 bases, with 5 bases lying between them. The DNA for the CDR3 is TGTGCCAGCAGCTTACTGGGTAATGAAAAACTGTTTTTT. This gives the protein CASSLLGNEKLFF.

V is TRBV5-4 and J is TRBJ1-1; TRBD1 might be the D (6 bases). The CDR3 loop spans 16 amino acids. Germline V gene lookup returns CDR1 SGHNT and CDR2 YYREEE (reference sequence). Trimming removed 0 bases from V and 0 bases from J, with 12 bases in between. The CDR3 loop reads CASSLGGAYLNTEAFF. Written as DNA, the CDR3 is TGTGCCAGCAGCTTGGGGGGGGCTTACTTGAACACTGAAGCTTTCTTT.

V usage is TRBV29-1 and J usage is TRBJ1-2; D not certain. Germline V gene lookup returns CDR1 SQVTM and CDR2 ANQGSEA. Deletions cut 5 bases from V and 3 bases from J, with 13 bases between. This CDR3 has 13 amino acids. This CDR3 reads CSVLGREDYGYTF. In DNA, the CDR3 is TGCAGCGTTCTAGGCCGGGAGGACTATGGCTACACCTTC.

This clone was recorded once. CDR3 nucleotide sequence: TGTGCCAGCACCGTGACAGGGATGGACACTGAAGCTTTCTTT. Residues: CASTVTGMDTEAFF. The chain joins TRBV28 to TRBJ1-1, with 7 nucleotides matching TRBD1. Per the germline V gene, CDR1 is MDHEN and CDR2 is SYDVKM. The V gene end was trimmed by 7 bases and the J gene end by 3 bases; junction bases not matched to a gene: 8. The CDR3 contains 14 residues.

The CDR3 region is CASSWTGTRLDQFF. The DNA of the CDR3 is TGCGCCAGCAGCTGGACCGGGACTAGGTTGGACCAGTTCTTC. The chain has TRBV5-1 and TRBJ2-1; the match to TRBD2 covers 8 bases. Germline V lookup: CDR1 SGHRS, CDR2 YFSETQ. The CDR3 contains 14 residues. V shed 3 bases and J 13 bases; nucleotides not matched to a gene: 12.

The chain combines TRBV6-1 with TRBJ1-3; D gene uncertain. CDR3 size: 17 residues. The germline gives CDR1 MNHNS, CDR2 SASEGT. The germline V and J ends were trimmed by 1 base and 0 bases, with 13 bases remaining between them. The DNA for the CDR3 is TGTGCCAGCAGTGAAGGATGGGGTCGGAGCTCTGGAAACACCATATATTTT. Translation gives CASSEGWGRSSGNTIYF.

The genes are TRBV15 and TRBJ2-5; 7 nucleotides match TRBD2. Losses at the gene ends were 1 base for V and 4 bases for J; bases not matched to a gene: 3. Germline V CDR1 and CDR2: LNHNV, YYDKDF (reference sequence). CDR3 size: 14 residues. The CDR3, as DNA: TGTGCCACCAGCAGAGGACTAGCCTCAGAGACCCAGTACTTC. It is translated as CATSRGLASETQYF.

The chain is built from TRBV6-4 and TRBJ2-1, with D tentatively TRBD2 (5 bases). Trimming pared 7 bases from V and 4 bases from J, leaving 11 bases between. Germline lookup yields CDR1 MRHNA and CDR2 SNTAGT. The CDR3 totals 13 residues. The CDR3 sequence is CASIPLEYNEQFF. The CDR3 nucleotides read TGTGCCAGCATACCACTAGAATACAATGAGCAGTTCTTC.

The CDR3 DNA reads TGTGCCAGCAGCTTGAGCGGGGGGGCGTTAGATACGCAGTATTTT. Its protein product is CASSLSGGALDTQYF. This sequence joins TRBV9 and TRBJ2-3; TRBD2 aligns across 10 bases. CDR1 and CDR2 (germline): SGDLS, YYNGEE. The V and J ends lost 4 bases and 5 bases, in that order; junction bases with no gene match: 7. The CDR3 has 15 amino acids. Variable domain in full (rest from reference TRBV9 and TRBJ2-3): DSGVTQTPKHLITATGQRVTLRCSPRSGDLSVYWYQQSLDQGLQFLIQYYNGEERAKGNILERFSAQQFPDLHSELNLSSLELGDSALYFCASSLSGGALDTQYFGPGTRLTVL.

In its sample, this clone was seen once. At one end, the junction sequence differs from germline, possibly due to a read error. The CDR3 loop is CASSLGGGHPFYGYTF. CDR3 DNA sequence: TGTGCTAGCAGCTTAGGCGGGGGGCATCCTTTTTATGGCTACACCTTC. This chain connects TRBV7-7 to TRBJ1-2; the D gene is possibly TRBD1 (6 bases). This CDR3 is built from 16 residues. Germline CDR1 and CDR2: SSHAT and FNYEAQ (reference sequence). Filled out from reference TRBV7-7 and TRBJ1-2, the complete variable domain reads GAGVSQSPRYKVTKRGQDVTLRCDPISSHATLYWYQQALGQGPEFLTYFNYEAQPDKSGLPSDRFSAERPEGSISTLTIQRTEQRDSAMYRCASSLGGGHPFYGYTFGSGTRLTVV.

The CDR3 reads CASSQENLAADEQFF. DNA of the CDR3: TGCGCCAGCAGCCAAGAGAATCTAGCGGCCGATGAGCAGTTCTTC. V usage is TRBV4-3 and J usage is TRBJ2-1; 7 nucleotides agree with TRBD2. The V gene's germline CDR1 is LGHNA and CDR2 YSLEER. The CDR3 spans 15 residues. V dropped 0 bases and J dropped 8; count of bases not matched to a gene: 7.

The chain combines TRBV4-1 with TRBJ1-1, with D possibly being TRBD1 (6 bases). CDR3 length equals 15 residues. Germline V CDR1 and CDR2: MGHRA, YSYEKL. V was trimmed by 4 bases and J by 0 bases, leaving 12 bases between them. The DNA for the CDR3 is TGCGCCAGCAGCCTTGGGGGGGCACTGAACACTGAAGCTTTCTTT. Its protein is CASSLGGALNTEAFF.

The chain is built from TRBV4-1 and TRBJ2-1; 8 bases align to TRBD2. This CDR3 has 17 amino acids. The V and J ends lost 3 bases and 7 bases, in that order; junction bases with no gene match: 14. Germline CDR1 reads MGHRA; CDR2 reads YSYEKL. CDR3 amino acids: CASSQSDVREVKNEQFF. The CDR3, as DNA: TGCGCCAGCAGCCAGAGCGACGTGCGGGAGGTCAAGAATGAGCAGTTCTTC.

This chain links TRBV9 with TRBJ1-2; D may be TRBD1 (6 bases). CDR1 SGDLS and CDR2 YYNGEE come from the germline V gene. Trimming pared 3 bases from V and 5 bases from J, leaving 14 bases between. This CDR3 region has 14 residues. The chain's CDR3 is CASSASTGSYGYTF. CDR3 DNA sequence: TGTGCCAGCAGCGCCAGTACAGGGTCGTATGGCTACACCTTC.